The present entry profiles one T cell receptor beta chain with its context. Its antigen is as yet unknown. The data belong to a study of siplizumab effects on memory and regulatory T cells. Study conclusions and caveats: Proliferating Tregs in siplizumab cultures were never verified as suppressive. The authors could not assign a naive or memory phenotype to roughly 75-97% of proliferating CD4+ or CD8+ clones. A small minority of alloreactive clones were mapped to unstimulated subsets.

Clones were sequenced by immunoSEQ multiplex PCR, and TCRdb holds only the in-frame ones, with some missing. This table holds 70,000 to 95,000 clones, about nine tenths found once. CDR1 is SGHDT and CDR2 is YYEEEE in the germline V gene. Trimming removed 5 bases from V and 6 bases from J; junction bases left unmatched: 11. The CDR3 is 15 amino acids. Sequencing was carried out using CD4+ T cells sorted from blood. This sequence joins TRBV5-6 and TRBJ2-1, with 7 bases that match TRBD2. The TCR sequence derives from a human donor in good health. The CDR3 sequence is CASSLLAGRLNEQFF. In DNA form, the CDR3 reads TGTGCCAGCAGTCTCCTCGCCGGGAGGCTCAATGAGCAGTTCTTC.